The 13 T cell receptor beta chains presented below share a single source sample, sequenced in a study of low-dose radiotherapy and immunotherapy resistance in tumors. TRAV and TRBV primers primed cDNA for both TCRalpha and TCRbeta. TCR amplification involved 20 PCR cycles with a constant-region primer and V-primer adapter. TCRdb re-derived calls from the reads in MiXCR, one entry per CDR3 protein. The sample has roughly 90,000 distinct CDR3 sequences, 20% to 25% seen once; the top ten hold 10% to 15%. The sample's time point: after trial treatment. As to treatment: LDRT plus nivolumab, ipilimumab, low-dose cyclophosphamide and aspirin (RACIN trial). Sequenced here: PBMCs, sampled after low-dose radiotherapy plus immunotherapy. The source of these receptors is a female donor with ovarian cancer.

This clonotype has more than one count but fewer than ten. This chain joins TRBV28 and TRBJ2-1; 7 bases fit TRBD2. V lost 5 bases, J lost 2 bases, and 12 bases stayed unmatched. The CDR3 length is 17 residues. Germline V gives CDR1 MDHEN, CDR2 SYDVKM. Here the CDR3 reads CASSQISSGLTYNEQFF. The DNA for the CDR3 is TGTGCCAGCAGTCAAATTTCTAGCGGCCTAACCTACAATGAGCAGTTCTTC.

This clonotype has at least ten counts. The chain couples TRBV2 to TRBJ1-2; the D is unclear. The CDR3 sequence is 13 residues long. Germline CDR1 is SNHLY and CDR2 is FYNNEI. The ends were cut back, 8 bases at V and 0 bases at J, with 10 bases in the middle. CDR3 in DNA: TGTGCCAGCCGTCGGATGTCTAACTATGGCTACACCTTC. It is translated as CASRRMSNYGYTF.

This clonotype has a count of ten or more. The chain links TRBV24-1 to TRBJ2-1; 11 nucleotides match TRBD2. This CDR3 region has 16 residues. V lost 0 bases to trimming and J lost 4 bases; unmatched junction nucleotides: 1. Germline loops: CDR1 KGHDR, CDR2 SFDVKD. The CDR3 spells CATSDLRLAGYNEQFF. DNA for the CDR3: TGTGCCACCAGTGATTTGCGACTAGCGGGATACAATGAGCAGTTCTTC.

This clonotype was detected ten times or more. J is TRBJ2-7 and V is TRBV6-1; D remains ambiguous. The CDR3 is 13 amino acids. Germline loops: CDR1 MNHNS, CDR2 SASEGT. V gave up 0 bases and J gave up 9 bases, with 12 bases separating them. Written as DNA, the CDR3 is TGTGCCAGCAGTGAAGCCGGCAGCACGGGGCAGTACTTC. Protein product: CASSEAGSTGQYF.

This clonotype was detected a few times. The chain combines TRBV5-4 with TRBJ2-1; D possibly corresponds to TRBD1 (6 bases). Trimming left V 4 bases short and J 0 bases short, with 17 bases between. The germline gives CDR1 SGHNT, CDR2 YYREEE (reference sequence). CDR3 size: 17 residues. CDR3 DNA: TGTGCCAGCAGCAAAACAGGACAGCCTAGCTCCTACAATGAGCAGTTCTTC. The encoded protein is CASSKTGQPSSYNEQFF.

This clonotype was counted ten times or more. The chain is built from TRBV11-3 and TRBJ2-7; tentatively, D is TRBD1 or TRBD2 (5 bases each). The V end lost 1 base, the J end lost 3 bases, and 10 bases lay between the germline ends. Germline V gene sequence: CDR1 SGHNT, CDR2 YENEEA. CDR3 length equals 14 residues. The CDR3 spells CASSLAGTDYEQYF. CDR3 bases: TGTGCCAGCAGCTTAGCGGGGACCGACTACGAGCAGTACTTC. The full variable domain, with the rest looked up from reference TRBV11-3 and TRBJ2-7, is EAGVVQSPRYKIIEKKQPVAFWCNPISGHNTLYWYLQNLGQGPELLIRYENEEAVDDSQLPKDRFSAERLKGVDSTLKIQPAELGDSAVYLCASSLAGTDYEQYFGPGTRLTVT.

This clonotype was detected many times. The rearrangement uses TRBV4-2 and TRBJ2-3, with 15 positions matching TRBD2. V lost 4 bases to trimming and J lost 6 bases; unmatched junction nucleotides: 17. Per germline, CDR1 LGHNA and CDR2 YNFKEQ. The CDR3 extends over 20 amino acids. The CDR3 region is CASSPSGLAGGPQTTDTQYF. CDR3 DNA: TGTGCCAGCAGCCCTTCAGGACTAGCGGGAGGGCCACAGACAACGGATACGCAGTATTTT.

This clonotype was counted many times. The V call is TRBV5-4, the J call TRBJ2-1; a possible D gene is TRBD2 (5 bases). The CDR3 extends over 14 amino acids. Germline CDR1 is SGHNT and CDR2 is YYREEE (reference sequence). V was shortened by 5 bases and J by 7 bases, with 16 bases between the two germline ends. The CDR3 loop reads CASRSATGYNEQFF. Here the CDR3 DNA reads TGTGCCAGCAGATCAGCCACGGGGTATAATGAGCAGTTCTTC.

This clonotype showed up many times. The chain links TRBV6-5 to TRBJ2-7; D unclear. This CDR3 is built from 11 residues. The germline CDR1 and CDR2 sequences are MNHEY and SVGAGI. V lost 1 base, J lost 3 bases, and 1 base lay in between. The CDR3 loop is CASSYCYEQYF. The CDR3 DNA is TGTGCCAGCAGTTACTGCTACGAGCAGTACTTC.

This clonotype was recorded at least ten times. This rearrangement joins TRBV7-8 to TRBJ2-2, with 7 bases fitting TRBD2. The germline CDR1 and CDR2 sequences are SGHVS and FQNEAQ. The CDR3 sequence is 16 residues long. V lost 1 base to trimming and J lost 3 bases; unmatched junction nucleotides: 5. DNA for the CDR3: TGTGCCAGCAGCTTAGGGGGGGGGGTTTACACCGGGGAGCTGTTTTTT. Residues: CASSLGGGVYTGELFF.

The V and J genes are TRBV7-2 and TRBJ2-1; D possibly corresponds to TRBD2 (5 bases). Trimming took 2 bases from V and 4 from J, leaving 12 bases between them. There are 15 residues in the CDR3. Germline CDR1 is SGHTA and CDR2 is FQGNSA. CDR3 DNA sequence: TGTGCCAGCAGCTTATATTTCGGGGAGTACAATGAGCAGTTCTTC. Residues: CASSLYFGEYNEQFF.

This clonotype was seen many times. The chain joins TRBV24-1 to TRBJ1-5; D ambiguous. The CDR3 consists of 12 residues. V lost 4 bases and J lost 4, with 4 bases in between. The germline V gene encodes CDR1 KGHDR and CDR2 SFDVKD. The CDR3: CATSEGNQPQHF. DNA of the CDR3: TGTGCCACCAGTGAGGGGAATCAGCCCCAGCATTTT.

This clonotype was detected ten times or more. The rearrangement uses TRBV20-1 and TRBJ1-2, with D possibly being TRBD1 (6 bases). The CDR3 runs 14 residues. The V end lost 5 bases, the J end lost 4 bases, and 17 bases lay between the germline ends. Germline V gene data show CDR1 as DFQATT and CDR2 as SNEGSKA (reference sequence). The CDR3 bases are TGCAGTGCTCCCCAGACACAGGGTGTCTATGGCTACACCTTC. Protein: CSAPQTQGVYGYTF.